In its sample, the clone carrying this T cell receptor (beta chain) was seen a few times. The antigen is unknown. The record originates from a study of T cell repertoires in cytomegalovirus infection. Study overall: Based on public TCR beta signatures, there were indications of CMV infection and of a matching HLA type. The study's findings and limits: CMV-specific TCR beta clonotypes restricted by HLA-C were the ones dominating the ex vivo response. Adding up the frequency of public TCR beta families identified people who carried CMV plus the relevant HLA.

CDR1 and CDR2 from the germline V gene are SGHKS and YYEKEE (reference sequence). Unmatched junction bases numbered 3, after V lost 0 bases and J lost 4 bases. The CDR3 runs 15 residues. Via MiXCR, TCRdb re-called the reads, giving one row per CDR3 protein. This sample has about 210,000 distinct CDR3 sequences; 6% to 8% occur once, and the top ten carry about 6.3%. The rearrangement uses TRBV5-5 and TRBJ1-4; 7 positions agree with TRBD1. This receptor was identified in a human donor in good health (CMV status not recorded). Some clones in this sample may be carry-over from other donors' samples. The source material was PBMCs. The CDR3 nucleotides are TGTGCCAGCAGCTTGGGGACAGGACGTAATGAAAAACTGTTTTTT. This gives the protein CASSLGTGRNEKLFF.